The 6 T cell receptor beta chains below come from one sample, sequenced in a study of tumor-infiltrating lymphocytes in primary liver carcinoma. From about 0.45 ug total RNA, TCR beta cDNA was generated with a primer in the constant region. TCR beta libraries came from three nested multiplex PCR rounds using slightly modified ARM-PCR. The opening two PCR rounds, nine to eleven cycles each, paired TRBV1-TRBV30 forward primers with a C-beta reverse primer. TCRdb re-analysed the multiplex PCR reads in MiXCR, keeping a single row per CDR3 protein. Of 65,000 to 90,000 distinct CDR3 sequences in the sample, 55% to 85% were seen once. Between about 17 and 34 mg of unsorted bulk tissue served as the source from which RNA and DNA were co-extracted. The specimen was liver tumor tissue from sampling region 1. The subset here: tumor region T1, superior pole. Receptors were obtained from a man aged 40-49 years with primary liver carcinoma and hepatitis B virus infection.

About this clonotype: The junction differs from germline at one of its ends, possibly a read error. The chain combines TRBV5-5 with TRBJ1-5, with D uncertain. The germline V gene encodes CDR1 SGHKS and CDR2 YYEKEE (reference sequence). The CDR3 is 16 amino acids. CDR3 in DNA: TGTGCCAGCAGCTTCAACGGCCCGGGGAGTAATCAGGCCCAGCATTTT. Its protein is CASSFNGPGSNQAQHF.

Points on this clonotype: Here the CDR3 omits its conserved ending phenylalanine or tryptophan, so a read error is the likely source. The DNA is omitted, as the CDR3 cannot be located on it reliably, and the CDR3 follows TCRdb's listing. J is TRBJ2-1 and V is TRBV11-2; TRBD2, the table's D call, lacks a check against the DNA. CDR1 is SGHAT and CDR2 is FQNNGV in the germline V gene. Both ends counted, the CDR3 spans 16 residues. The CDR3 loop is CASSLDIGLAIGEQLL.

This clonotype is medium-sized in the sample. This chain links TRBV6-2 or TRBV6-3 with TRBJ1-4, with a weak D call TRBD1 (6 bases). Germline values: CDR1 MNHEY, CDR2 SVGEGT. V dropped 5 bases and J dropped 8 bases, with 15 bases sitting between them. The CDR3 totals 14 residues. The CDR3 DNA sequence: TGTGCCAGCAGTCGCACAGGGTGGCGAGAAAAACTGTTTTTT. This sequence encodes CASSRTGWREKLFF.

With regard to this clonotype: Being one base from a much bigger clone, this may be a read error. The chain has TRBV28 and TRBJ2-7; D perhaps matches TRBD1 (8 bases). The germline CDR1 and CDR2 sequences are MDHEN and SYDVKM. Trimming left V 5 bases short and J 8 bases short, with 22 bases between. The CDR3 runs 15 residues. The CDR3 region has the DNA TGTGCCAGCAGTCGGGGGGACAGGATAACCGTCAAGCAGTACTTC. This sequence encodes CASSRGDRITVKQYF.

A remark on this clonotype: The junction departs from the called germline gene at one end, perhaps through a read error. CDR3 DNA: TGTGTCATCAGTCTGAATAGCATAGTAACAGATACGCAGTATTTT. Protein product: CVISLNSIVTDTQYF. This chain connects TRBV10-3 to TRBJ2-3, with unresolved D. The CDR3 is 15 amino acids. Germline CDR1 reads ENHRY; CDR2 reads SYGVKD.

The V call is TRBV5-5, the J call TRBJ2-5, with D hard to call. Germline CDR1 reads SGHKS; CDR2 reads YYEKEE (reference sequence). The CDR3 totals 14 residues. V was pared by 1 base and J by 3 bases, with 10 bases between. CDR3 coding DNA: TGTGCCAGCAGCTTGTGGTTCGCGGAAGAGACCCAGTACTTC. Encoded protein: CASSLWFAEETQYF.